The present T cell receptor (beta chain) was sequenced within a study of T cell clonality in common variable immunodeficiency. Findings of the study overall: CVID subjects shared fewer TCRbeta clones than healthy controls did. In common variable immunodeficiency, TCR beta chains reportedly carried fewer deletions and N-nucleotide insertions.

Here immunoSEQ multiplex PCR was the method, and the copy in TCRdb shows in-frame clones only, minus some. The sample is made up of more than 65,000 clones, none counted only once. There are many counts of this clone. Its antigen is still unknown. The origin of this receptor is a person aged 18-70 years in good health. Input material: peripheral blood mononuclear cells.

The part of the CDR3 DNA that was read is TGTGCCAGCAGTTACTCGACGGCAGTCCTTAGGGCACCC. The encoded protein is CASSYSTAVLRAP. The CDR3 in full is CASSYSTAVLRAPLHF. The V and J genes are TRBV6-2 or TRBV6-3 and TRBJ1-6, with no clear D. The read gets to within 3 residues of the CDR3 end, and the germline J gene fills in the rest. There are 16 residues in the CDR3. V was shortened by 0 bases and J by 11 bases, with 17 bases between the two germline ends. The V gene's germline CDR1 is MNHEY and CDR2 SVGEGT.